The 20 T cell receptor beta chains listed next were all sequenced from one sample in a study of response to subunit inactivated influenza vaccine. In TCRdb, the RT-PCR reads were re-called with MiXCR into one record per CDR3 protein. The data hold about 620,000 distinct CDR3 sequences, with about 12% observed a single time. This material consisted of PBMCs from blood, taken on the day of vaccination. These receptors were taken from a man aged 50 to 59 who received an inactivated influenza vaccine.

The chain links TRBV20-1 to TRBJ1-4; 7 bases line up with TRBD1. V trimming: 3 bases; J trimming: 0 bases; junction bases outside the gene matches: 1. Looked up from germline, CDR1 is DFQATT and CDR2 is SNEGSKA (reference sequence). The CDR3 extends over 14 amino acids. This CDR3 reads CSARQGATNEKLFF. The CDR3 DNA is TGCAGTGCTAGGCAGGGGGCAACTAATGAAAAACTGTTTTTT.

This rearrangement joins TRBV6-4 to TRBJ1-2, with D uncertain. CDR3 length: 15 amino acids. CDR1 and CDR2 from the germline V gene are MRHNA and SNTAGT. The germline V and J ends were trimmed by 7 bases and 6 bases, with 21 bases remaining between them. The DNA of the CDR3 is TGTGCCAGCACCCCCTCAGTCTCGTTCCGGGATGGCTACACCTTC. Encoded protein: CASTPSVSFRDGYTF.

The V call is TRBV5-1, the J call TRBJ2-5, with D possibly being TRBD1 or TRBD2 (5 bases each). CDR1 is SGHRS, CDR2 YFSETQ, per germline. This CDR3 spans 14 amino acids. Trimming took 0 bases from V and 3 from J, leaving 9 bases between them. This CDR3 is CASSLEGTKETQYF. Written as DNA, the CDR3 is TGCGCCAGCAGCTTGGAAGGGACCAAAGAGACCCAGTACTTC.

This clonotype was observed a handful of times. The chain has TRBV6-2 or TRBV6-3 and TRBJ2-7; possibly TRBD2 for D (5 bases). Germline V CDR1 and CDR2: MNHEY, SVGEGT. Trimming removed 5 bases from V and 3 bases from J, with 17 bases in between. The CDR3 length is 15 residues. This chain's CDR3 is CASSPIRGRFYEQYF. CDR3 bases: TGTGCCAGCAGTCCCATCCGGGGAAGATTCTACGAGCAGTACTTC.

This clonotype was picked up a small number of times. The chain recombines TRBV24-1 with TRBJ2-1; D remains ambiguous. This CDR3 has 13 amino acids. CDR1 is KGHDR and CDR2 is SFDVKD in the germline V gene. V lost 3 bases and J lost 7, with 9 bases in between. The CDR3 sequence: CATSDPSRNEQFF. In DNA, the CDR3 is TGTGCCACCAGTGATCCCAGCAGAAATGAGCAGTTCTTC.

This clonotype was seen a handful of times. V gene TRBV11-2 combines with J gene TRBJ2-5; D might be TRBD2 (5 bases). Looked up from germline, CDR1 is SGHAT and CDR2 is FQNNGV. Between the trimmed V and J ends, which lost 0 bases and 3 bases, there was a span of 14 bases. This CDR3 has 16 residues. In nucleotides, the CDR3 is TGTGCCAGCAGCTTAGACTTACTAGAGGGAGAAGAGACCCAGTACTTC. Its protein product is CASSLDLLEGEETQYF.

There are many counts of this clonotype. The V gene is TRBV5-1, the J gene TRBJ1-2; a possible D gene is TRBD1 (5 bases). The length of the CDR3 is 16 residues. CDR1 SGHRS and CDR2 YFSETQ come from the germline V gene. Trimming took 1 base from V and 5 from J, leaving 18 bases between them. As DNA, the CDR3 is TGCGCCAGCAGCTTGCTAACCGGGGAGGGACGATATGGCTACACCTTC. Amino acid sequence: CASSLLTGEGRYGYTF.

In this sample, this clonotype turned up a few times. This rearrangement joins TRBV7-9 to TRBJ2-7; 10 bases map to TRBD1. Per germline, CDR1 SEHNR and CDR2 FQNEAQ (reference sequence). This CDR3 region has 14 residues. After removal of 5 bases from V and 5 bases from J, the junction contained 6 bases not matched to a gene. The DNA of the CDR3 is TGTGCCAGCAGCAGCCGGGACAGGGGCCACGAGCAGTACTTC. Translated, it gives CASSSRDRGHEQYF.

This clonotype has more than one count but fewer than ten. The rearrangement links TRBV11-2 to TRBJ2-1, with D possibly TRBD2 on 5 matching bases. V was pared by 1 base and J by 6 bases, with 7 bases between. Germline CDR1 SGHAT, CDR2 FQNNGV. This CDR3 is 13 amino acids long. Here the CDR3 reads CASSLVLVNEQFF. For the CDR3, the DNA is TGTGCCAGCAGCTTAGTACTAGTCAATGAGCAGTTCTTC.

This clonotype turned up a few times. The chain is built from TRBV5-1 and TRBJ2-7; possibly TRBD1 for D (6 bases). The length of the CDR3 is 16 residues. The germline V gene encodes CDR1 SGHRS and CDR2 YFSETQ. Between the trimmed V and J ends, which lost 3 bases and 2 bases, there was a span of 18 bases. Written as DNA, the CDR3 is TGCGCCAGCAGCTCAAACGGGCAGGGGTCCCCCTACGAGCAGTACTTC. Its protein is CASSSNGQGSPYEQYF.

In its sample, this clonotype was seen many times. The chain carries TRBV12-3 or TRBV12-4 and TRBJ2-1; TRBD1 agrees at 7 bases. The CDR3 covers 15 residues. The V gene end was trimmed by 7 bases and the J gene end by 0 bases; junction bases not matched to a gene: 6. The CDR3 here is CASKQTGHSYNEQFF. In DNA, the CDR3 is TGTGCCAGCAAGCAGACAGGGCACTCCTACAATGAGCAGTTCTTC.

This clonotype has at least ten counts. This chain links TRBV21-1 with TRBJ1-5. TRBV21-1 is noted as a pseudogene. This CDR3 comprises 15 residues. The DNA for the CDR3 is TGTGCCAGCGACGTCGGGGGGGGTTTCAATCAGCCCCAGCATTTT. The encoded protein is CASDVGGGFNQPQHF.

The chain employs TRBV2 and TRBJ2-2; D is unresolved. Per germline, CDR1 SNHLY and CDR2 FYNNEI. The CDR3 has 15 amino acids. V was clipped by 3 bases and J by 0 bases, with 8 bases between them. Here the CDR3 reads CASSDRTANTGELFF. The CDR3 DNA is TGTGCCAGCAGTGATAGGACCGCGAACACCGGGGAGCTGTTTTTT.

This clonotype was picked up a small number of times. The genes are TRBV4-1 and TRBJ1-2; D is unclear. The CDR3 has 13 amino acids. The germline gives CDR1 MGHRA, CDR2 YSYEKL. The V and J ends lost 2 bases and 2 bases respectively, with 6 bases between them. The CDR3 loop reads CASSQLVNYGYTF. The CDR3 DNA reads as TGCGCCAGCAGCCAATTAGTAAACTATGGCTACACCTTC.

This clonotype occurred many times. The V gene is TRBV12-3 or TRBV12-4, the J gene TRBJ2-1; D not certain. This CDR3 comprises 16 residues. The V and J ends lost 0 bases and 7 bases respectively, with 16 bases between them. The CDR3 reads CASSLAGQLEANEQFF. The CDR3 region has the DNA TGTGCCAGCAGTTTAGCCGGCCAGCTCGAAGCGAATGAGCAGTTCTTC.

The chain carries TRBV20-1 and TRBJ2-7; D not certain. CDR1 and CDR2 (germline): DFQATT, SNEGSKA (reference sequence). There are 12 residues in the CDR3. V was pared by 3 bases and J by 6 bases, with 12 bases between. The CDR3 loop is CSASGLVSEQYF. The DNA for the CDR3 is TGCAGTGCTAGCGGGCTAGTAAGCGAGCAGTACTTC.

This clonotype occurred a few times. This chain joins TRBV21-1 and TRBJ2-4; TRBD1, the table's D call, was not compared with the DNA. TRBV21-1 is designated a pseudogene. CDR3 length equals 16 residues. The CDR3 coding sequence is TGTGCCAGCAGCAAAGTGGGCGGCCTAGCCAAAAACATTCAGTACTTC. This encodes CASSKVGGLAKNIQYF.

The chain joins TRBV7-7 to TRBJ2-5; TRBD2 agrees at 8 bases. The germline V gene encodes CDR1 SSHAT and CDR2 FNYEAQ (reference sequence). This CDR3 has 15 residues. Trimming took 3 bases from V and 4 from J; bases not matched to a gene: 7. The CDR3 spells CASSFAAGVRETQYF. In DNA form, the CDR3 reads TGTGCCAGCAGCTTCGCAGCGGGAGTGAGAGAGACCCAGTACTTC.

The chain is built from TRBV10-3 and TRBJ2-7; D is uncertain. Trimming cost V 3 bases and J 0 bases, with 12 bases left between them. The CDR3 runs to 15 residues. The germline V gene has CDR1 ENHRY and CDR2 SYGVKD. The CDR3 protein is CAISDFAGSSYEQYF. The CDR3 nucleotides are TGTGCCATCAGTGATTTCGCAGGCAGCTCCTACGAGCAGTACTTC.

The chain carries TRBV5-6 and TRBJ2-1; TRBD1 matches 10 bases. The CDR3 runs 15 residues. V lost 0 bases and J lost 6; bases outside the gene matches: 3. Germline V gene sequence: CDR1 SGHDT, CDR2 YYEEEE. The CDR3 DNA follows: TGTGCCAGCAGCTTGGATCGGACAGGGGGCAATGAGCAGTTCTTC. Its translation: CASSLDRTGGNEQFF.